The 24 T cell receptor beta chains reported below all come from one sample, sequenced in a study of a mutant IDH1 vaccine in newly diagnosed glioma. Time point meaning: week 35, safety follow-up. Vaccinated patients received 300 ug of mutant IDH1 20-mer peptide per dose, with topical imiquimod. Antigen specificity for these receptors is unknown. The data were produced by immunoSEQ multiplex PCR, yet TCRdb's version contains in-frame clones alone and is incomplete. Among approximately 31,000 clones listed, 80% to 85% were seen once. The sample here was PBMCs, taken from a glioma patient whose treatment included an IDH1 peptide vaccine. The receptors shown here come from a woman aged 18-29 years with glioma.

The V and J genes are TRBV9 and TRBJ2-3, with unresolved D. The V gene's germline CDR1 is SGDLS and CDR2 YYNGEE. The CDR3 has 13 amino acids. V was pared by 2 bases and J by 2 bases, with 6 bases between. The CDR3 is CASSVFSTDTQYF. The CDR3 DNA sequence: TGTGCCAGCAGCGTTTTCTCCACAGATACGCAGTATTTT.

This clone was seen only once. The V gene is TRBV13, the J gene TRBJ2-1; 7 positions match TRBD1. V shed 2 bases, J shed 11 bases, and the junction held 9 bases outside the gene matches. This CDR3 has 14 residues. Germline V gene data show CDR1 as PRHDT and CDR2 as FYEKMQ (reference sequence). CDR3 sequence (DNA): TGTGCCAGCAGCTTATTCCAGACAGGGTATAAGCAGTTCTTC. Protein: CASSLFQTGYKQFF.

This clone has just one count. J is TRBJ1-2 and V is TRBV6-5; 11 nucleotides align to TRBD1. V lost 0 bases and J lost 5; bases outside the gene matches: 2. Looked up from germline, CDR1 is MNHEY and CDR2 is SVGAGI. The CDR3 length is 15 residues. CDR3 sequence reads: CASSYSGQGVYGYTF. In DNA form, the CDR3 reads TGTGCCAGCAGTTACTCGGGACAGGGGGTTTATGGCTACACCTTC.

This chain connects TRBV7-2 to TRBJ2-7, with TRBD2 matching over 9 bases. Germline V lookup: CDR1 SGHTA, CDR2 FQGNSA. Germline trimming cut 5 bases from V and 5 bases from J; bases unmatched to any gene: 7. The CDR3 consists of 14 residues. As DNA, the CDR3 is TGTGCCAGCAGCCCTCGACTAGCGGTCGACGAGCAGTACTTC. This encodes CASSPRLAVDEQYF. Full variable domain (remainder filled in from reference TRBV7-2 and TRBJ2-7): GAGVSQSPSNKVTEKGKDVELRCDPISGHTALYWYRQSLGQGLEFLIYFQGNSAPDKSGLPSDRFSAERTGGSVSTLTIQRTQQEDSAVYLCASSPRLAVDEQYFGPGTRLTVT.

In its sample, this clone was seen once. The chain has TRBV27 and TRBJ2-7, with D perhaps assigned TRBD1 or TRBD2 (5 bases each). Trimming cost V 6 bases and J 5 bases, with 29 bases left between them. CDR1 and CDR2 from the germline V gene are MNHEY and SMNVEV (reference sequence). The CDR3 sequence is 18 residues long. CDR3: CASSFLGEWEKGSHEQYF. The CDR3 DNA is TGTGCCAGCAGCTTCCTGGGGGAGTGGGAAAAGGGATCTCACGAGCAGTACTTC.

This clone was seen just once. This chain connects TRBV7-8 to TRBJ2-7; D is undetermined. The germline V and J ends were trimmed by 1 base and 2 bases, with 12 bases remaining between them. This CDR3 contains 15 residues. The germline gives CDR1 SGHVS, CDR2 FQNEAQ. CDR3 nucleotide sequence: TGTGCCAGCAGCTTAGTGAAAGTGACGGCCTACGAGCAGTACTTC. It is translated as CASSLVKVTAYEQYF.

The chain combines TRBV19 with TRBJ1-5; TRBD1 matches at 9 bases. V lost 4 bases and J lost 9; bases outside the gene matches: 10. From germline, CDR1 is LNHDA and CDR2 SQIVND (reference sequence). The CDR3 has 15 residues. The CDR3 region is CASSTLGQGFGPQHF. CDR3 in DNA: TGTGCCAGTAGTACCCTGGGACAGGGCTTCGGGCCCCAGCATTTT. Supplemented by reference TRBV19 and TRBJ1-5, the full variable domain reads DGGITQSPKYLFRKEGQNVTLSCEQNLNHDAMYWYRQDPGQGLRLIYYSQIVNDFQKGDIAEGYSVSREKKESFPLTVTSAQKNPTAFYLCASSTLGQGFGPQHFGDGTRLSIL.

This rearrangement joins TRBV7-2 to TRBJ2-3; no definite D call. The CDR3 covers 13 residues. The V gene's germline CDR1 is SGHTA and CDR2 FQGNSA. Trimming pared 1 base from V and 10 bases from J, leaving 12 bases between. Here the CDR3 DNA reads TGTGCCAGCAGCTTAGAGGATAAGTATTCGCAGTATTTT. Amino acids: CASSLEDKYSQYF.

The chain has TRBV6-1 and TRBJ1-6; D ambiguous. Germline V gives CDR1 MNHNS, CDR2 SASEGT. V was trimmed by 7 bases and J by 10 bases, leaving 11 bases between them. This CDR3 contains 12 residues. The CDR3 DNA reads TGTGCCAGCACCCCCCCTAACTCACCCCTCCACTTT. Translating it yields CASTPPNSPLHF.

The gene calls are TRBV6-6 and TRBJ2-2; D perhaps matches TRBD1 (5 bases). CDR3 length: 15 amino acids. Trimming left V 6 bases short and J 3 bases short, with 14 bases between. Germline CDR1 MNHNY, CDR2 SVGAGI (reference sequence). As DNA, the CDR3 is TGTGCCAGCAGGATAGCCCCGACAGACACCGGGGAGCTGTTTTTT. Amino acids: CASRIAPTDTGELFF.

The rearrangement links TRBV4-2 to TRBJ1-6; 8 nucleotides agree with TRBD1. Trimming took 0 bases from V and 9 from J; bases not matched to a gene: 4. The CDR3 length is 15 residues. Germline CDR1 LGHNA, CDR2 YNFKEQ. Written as DNA, the CDR3 is TGTGCCAGCAGCCAAGATGCAGGGGGCGGTTCACCCCTCCACTTT. This sequence encodes CASSQDAGGGSPLHF.

This chain uses TRBV2 with TRBJ1-2, with D unresolved. Germline V CDR1 and CDR2: SNHLY, FYNNEI. V was trimmed by 6 bases and J by 5 bases, leaving 16 bases between them. The CDR3 consists of 14 residues. CDR3 sequence (DNA): TGTGCCAGCAGCCGGGTTCCAGATCTGTATGGCTACACCTTC. The encoded protein is CASSRVPDLYGYTF.

This clone was recorded only once. This chain uses TRBV27 with TRBJ1-5; no definite D call. Germline-derived CDR1 and CDR2 are MNHEY and SMNVEV (reference sequence). This CDR3 comprises 13 residues. Trimming removed 5 bases at V and 9 bases at J, with 14 bases between. CDR3 loop: CASSDLNRGPQHF. For the CDR3, the DNA is TGTGCCAGCAGTGACCTAAACAGAGGGCCCCAGCATTTT.

This chain's CDR3 is CASTGDRNYGYTF. In DNA form, the CDR3 reads TGTGCCAGCACAGGGGATAGGAACTATGGCTACACCTTC. The chain has TRBV2 and TRBJ1-2; tentative D call: TRBD1 (6 bases). This CDR3 has 13 amino acids. V shed 7 bases and J shed 2 bases, with 11 bases lying between them. CDR1 and CDR2 from the germline V gene are SNHLY and FYNNEI.

This rearrangement joins TRBV7-3 to TRBJ2-7; 7 bases are a match to TRBD2. This CDR3 has 15 residues. The V and J ends lost 5 bases and 6 bases, in that order; junction bases with no gene match: 13. Germline V CDR1 and CDR2: SGHTA, FQGTGA. DNA of the CDR3: TGTGCCAGCAGCAAACTCGGAGGGAGGGATGGCGAGCAGTACTTC. This sequence encodes CASSKLGGRDGEQYF.

The chain uses TRBV15 and TRBJ2-5, with 10 nucleotides matching TRBD1. CDR3 length: 17 residues. The junction had 10 bases not matched to a gene; V was cut back by 3 bases and J by 3 bases. CDR1 and CDR2 from the germline V gene are LNHNV and YYDKDF (reference sequence). CDR3 in amino acids: CATSRVPGGQGKETQYF. In DNA form, the CDR3 reads TGTGCCACCAGCAGGGTCCCGGGGGGACAGGGGAAAGAGACCCAGTACTTC.

J is TRBJ2-5 and V is TRBV15, with D unclear. Trimming stripped 3 bases from V and 1 base from J, with 9 bases between. This CDR3 comprises 14 residues. Germline V gives CDR1 LNHNV, CDR2 YYDKDF (reference sequence). CDR3 nucleotide sequence: TGTGCCACCAGCAGGACCCATGCCCAAGAGACCCAGTACTTC. Encoded protein: CATSRTHAQETQYF.

About this clone: One end of the junction is discordant with germline, which a read error may explain. The chain links TRBV7-7 to TRBJ2-1, with D tentatively TRBD1 (6 bases). Germline assignment: CDR1 SSHAT and CDR2 FNYEAQ (reference sequence). The CDR3 has 14 amino acids. The CDR3 loop reads CASSPRTGSNEQFF. CDR3 sequence (DNA): TGTGCTAGCAGCCCTCGCACAGGGTCCAATGAGCAGTTCTTC.

The chain recombines TRBV30 with TRBJ1-6, with D possibly matching TRBD1 (6 bases). The ends were cut back, 1 base at V and 7 bases at J, with 8 bases in the middle. The CDR3 is 13 residues long. Per the germline V gene, CDR1 is GTSNPN and CDR2 is SVGIG (reference sequence). CDR3 amino acids: CAWSADRNSPLHF. Here the CDR3 DNA reads TGTGCCTGGAGTGCGGACAGAAATTCACCCCTCCACTTT.

This chain connects TRBV21-1 to TRBJ2-7. TRBV21-1 represents a pseudogene. The CDR3 loop spans 15 amino acids. Here the CDR3 DNA reads TGTGCCAGCAGCAAAGTGTTGGGTGATCCCTACGAGCAGTACTTC. Its protein product is CASSKVLGDPYEQYF.

This chain uses TRBV14 with TRBJ1-2; D is perhaps TRBD1 (5 bases). Germline lookup yields CDR1 SGHDN and CDR2 FVKESK. This CDR3 is built from 14 residues. Trimming took 4 bases from V and 5 from J, leaving 14 bases between them. CDR3 DNA: TGTGCCAGCAGCCCTGCCCCGGGGCTATATGGCTACACCTTC. This gives the protein CASSPAPGLYGYTF.

The V call is TRBV18, the J call TRBJ2-7; 8 bases match TRBD2. Germline lookup yields CDR1 KGHSH and CDR2 LQKENI. J was trimmed by 6 bases and V by 4 bases; bases with no gene match: 8. The CDR3 runs to 14 residues. DNA of the CDR3: TGTGCCAGCTCACTTACGGGAGGGGCCCTCGAGCAGTACTTC. Translating gives CASSLTGGALEQYF.

This clone was seen a single time. V gene TRBV7-2 combines with J gene TRBJ2-7; possibly TRBD1 for D (6 bases). Germline V gene data show CDR1 as SGHTA and CDR2 as FQGNSA. Trimming shortened V by 1 base and J by 3 bases, and 10 bases separated the two germline ends. The CDR3 runs to 14 residues. As DNA, the CDR3 is TGTGCCAGCAGCTTAGTACAGGGAAGCTACGAGCAGTACTTC. It encodes CASSLVQGSYEQYF.

The rearrangement joins TRBV19 to TRBJ1-1; D ambiguous. CDR3 length equals 14 residues. V lost 1 base and J lost 4, with 10 bases in between. The germline gives CDR1 LNHDA, CDR2 SQIVND (reference sequence). Here the CDR3 reads CASSIGGQLTEAFF. The CDR3 region has the DNA TGTGCCAGTAGTATAGGCGGGCAGCTCACTGAAGCTTTCTTT.